The rows below give T cell receptor beta chains drawn from one sample of a study of PD-L1 blockade in urothelial cancer. The table came from immunoSEQ multiplex PCR; TCRdb's copy has only in-frame clones and leaves some out. The sample lists some 56,000 clones; about 85% were seen once. Sequenced here: PBMCs, sampled around atezolizumab (anti-PD-L1) treatment. All receptors come from a man between 65 and 85 years old with urothelial cancer. Both conserved end residues are part of each CDR3. A D gene is named only where the DNA matches it firmly. Not all rows give a size; the values are once, few, many and, for expanded clones, a class.

d_gene: TRBD2
v_gene: TRBV10-2
j_gene: TRBJ2-2
abundance: NA
CDR3nt: TGCGCCAGCAGTCTAGCGGGAGACACCGGGGAGCTGTTTTTT
CDR3aa: CASSLAGDTGELFF

d_gene: NA
v_gene: TRBV27
j_gene: TRBJ1-1
abundance: few
CDR3nt: TGTGCCAGCAGTTTAGGGGGCGGGCACACTGAAGCTTTCTTT
CDR3aa: CASSLGGGHTEAFF

d_gene: NA
v_gene: TRBV2
j_gene: TRBJ2-2
abundance: NA
CDR3nt: TGTGCCAGCTCACCTTTAACAGGGAACGCCGGGGAGCTGTTTTTT
CDR3aa: CASSPLTGNAGELFF

d_gene: NA
v_gene: TRBV6-5
j_gene: TRBJ2-7
abundance: once
CDR3nt: TGTGCCAGCATGGCGACTAGAAACTCCTACGAGCAGTACTTC
CDR3aa: CASMATRNSYEQYF

d_gene: TRBD1
v_gene: TRBV6-1
j_gene: TRBJ1-1
abundance: NA
CDR3nt: TGTGCCAGCAGAGCAGATAACAGGGGGGCTGAAGCTTTCTTT
CDR3aa: CASRADNRGAEAFF

d_gene: NA
v_gene: TRBV11-3
j_gene: TRBJ2-4
abundance: NA
CDR3nt: TGTGCCAGCAGCCCCTACGGGGTCTCGAACATTCAGTACTTC
CDR3aa: CASSPYGVSNIQYF

d_gene: NA
v_gene: TRBV6-1
j_gene: TRBJ1-1
abundance: NA
CDR3nt: TGTGCCAGCAGTGAACGCCCCTCGCTCGGCACTGAAGCTTTCTTT
CDR3aa: CASSERPSLGTEAFF

d_gene: NA
v_gene: TRBV21-1
j_gene: TRBJ2-1
abundance: NA
CDR3nt: TGTGCCAGCCCACCACCCAGTTCCTACAATGAGCAGTTCTTC
CDR3aa: CASPPPSSYNEQFF

d_gene: TRBD2
v_gene: TRBV9
j_gene: TRBJ2-5
abundance: NA
CDR3nt: TGTGCCAGCAGCGTATGGGGTAGCGGGGAAGAGACCCAGTACTTC
CDR3aa: CASSVWGSGEETQYF

d_gene: NA
v_gene: TRBV7-8
j_gene: TRBJ2-3
abundance: NA
CDR3nt: TGTGCCAGCAGCTTAAACAGGAGAGACGCGTATTTT
CDR3aa: CASSLNRRDAYF

d_gene: NA
v_gene: TRBV9
j_gene: TRBJ1-1
abundance: NA
CDR3nt: TGTGCCAGCAGCCCCACACCAGGGAACACTGAAGCTTTCTTT
CDR3aa: CASSPTPGNTEAFF

d_gene: NA
v_gene: TRBV5-1
j_gene: TRBJ1-5
abundance: NA
CDR3nt: TGCGCCAGCAGCTTGGGGAGGGAAAATAGCAATCAGCCCCAGCATTTT
CDR3aa: CASSLGRENSNQPQHF

d_gene: NA
v_gene: TRBV5-1
j_gene: TRBJ2-7
abundance: NA
CDR3nt: TGCGCCAGCAGCTTGCAAGGGGACTCTAGCTCCTACGAGCAGTACTTC
CDR3aa: CASSLQGDSSSYEQYF

d_gene: NA
v_gene: TRBV18
j_gene: TRBJ1-1
abundance: NA
CDR3nt: TGTGCCAGCTCACCCGAGCGAATGGCGAACACTGAAGCTTTCTTT
CDR3aa: CASSPERMANTEAFF

d_gene: TRBD2
v_gene: TRBV28
j_gene: TRBJ2-7
abundance: NA
CDR3nt: TGTGCCAGCAGTTTACGACTAGCGGGCTCCTACGAGCAGTACTTC
CDR3aa: CASSLRLAGSYEQYF

d_gene: NA
v_gene: TRBV28
j_gene: TRBJ1-4
abundance: NA
CDR3nt: TGTGCCAGCAGCCGACAGACAGGATTTTATGAAAAACTGTTTTTT
CDR3aa: CASSRQTGFYEKLFF

d_gene: NA
v_gene: TRBV10-2
j_gene: TRBJ1-2
abundance: NA
CDR3nt: TGCGCCAGCAGTGAGAACCCGGACTCGTTCTATGGCTACACCTTC
CDR3aa: CASSENPDSFYGYTF

d_gene: TRBD1
v_gene: TRBV28
j_gene: TRBJ2-5
abundance: NA
CDR3nt: TGTGCCAGCAGTTTCGGAGTAAGGACAGGGGTAGGAGAGACCCAGTACTTC
CDR3aa: CASSFGVRTGVGETQYF

d_gene: TRBD2
v_gene: TRBV4-1
j_gene: TRBJ2-1
abundance: few
CDR3nt: TGCGCCAGCAGCCCGAGCGGGAGCGGCTACAATGAGCAGTTCTTC
CDR3aa: CASSPSGSGYNEQFF

d_gene: TRBD1
v_gene: TRBV11-1
j_gene: TRBJ2-7
abundance: NA
CDR3nt: TGTGCCAGCAGCCGCGCCCCCCTCCGGGACAGCTCCTACGAGCAGTACTTC
CDR3aa: CASSRAPLRDSSYEQYF

d_gene: NA
v_gene: TRBV2
j_gene: TRBJ2-7
abundance: NA
CDR3nt: TGTGCCAGCAGGGCCGCGGGCAGCGACGAGCAGTACTTC
CDR3aa: CASRAAGSDEQYF

d_gene: TRBD1
v_gene: TRBV5-6
j_gene: TRBJ2-1
abundance: NA
CDR3nt: TGTGCCAGCAGCTTGGCGGGGACAGGGACTAACCTCTTC
CDR3aa: CASSLAGTGTNLF

d_gene: TRBD2
v_gene: TRBV5-6
j_gene: TRBJ2-3
abundance: NA
CDR3nt: TGTGCCAGCAGCGGCGGGACTAGCGGGCGCAACGTCCACAGATACGCGTATTTT
CDR3aa: CASSGGTSGRNVHRYAYF

d_gene: NA
v_gene: TRBV5-1
j_gene: TRBJ2-2
abundance: NA
CDR3nt: TGCGCCAGCAGCTTGGCCGAGGCGAGGGGGGAGCTGTTTTTT
CDR3aa: CASSLAEARGELFF

d_gene: NA
v_gene: TRBV7-9
j_gene: TRBJ2-3
abundance: NA
CDR3nt: TGTGCCAGCAGCTTCGGCTTCCACGGCGGGATCGGAACAGATACGCAGTATTTT
CDR3aa: CASSFGFHGGIGTDTQYF

d_gene: NA
v_gene: TRBV18
j_gene: TRBJ2-6
abundance: NA
CDR3nt: TGTGCCAGCTCACCTGTATTCTCTGGGGCCAACGTCCTGACTTTC
CDR3aa: CASSPVFSGANVLTF

d_gene: NA
v_gene: TRBV7-6
j_gene: TRBJ1-1
abundance: NA
CDR3nt: TGTGCCAGCAGCGCCACTGAGAACACTGAAGCTTTCTTT
CDR3aa: CASSATENTEAFF

d_gene: NA
v_gene: TRBV6-1
j_gene: TRBJ2-1
abundance: NA
CDR3nt: TGTGCCAGCAGTGAATTTACCACGGAAGCGGGTGAGCAGTTCTTC
CDR3aa: CASSEFTTEAGEQFF

d_gene: NA
v_gene: TRBV13
j_gene: TRBJ2-2
abundance: NA
CDR3nt: TGTGCCAGCAGCTTAATATTGAACACCGGGGAGCTGTTTTTT
CDR3aa: CASSLILNTGELFF

d_gene: NA
v_gene: TRBV5-1
j_gene: TRBJ1-1
abundance: once
CDR3nt: TGCGCCAGCAGCCCCGGGACACCTATAGACACTGAAGCTTTCTTT
CDR3aa: CASSPGTPIDTEAFF

d_gene: TRBD2
v_gene: TRBV5-4
j_gene: TRBJ2-5
abundance: NA
CDR3nt: TGTGCCAGCAGCCTCCGACTAGCGGGGCCCCAAGAGACCCAGTACTTC
CDR3aa: CASSLRLAGPQETQYF

d_gene: TRBD2
v_gene: TRBV6-1
j_gene: TRBJ2-5
abundance: NA
CDR3nt: TGTGCCAGCAGTGAATTACTAGCGGTTCAAGAGACCCAGTACTTC
CDR3aa: CASSELLAVQETQYF

d_gene: TRBD1
v_gene: TRBV4-2
j_gene: TRBJ1-5
abundance: NA
CDR3nt: TGTGCCAGCAGCCAACTGGGACAGGGTAGTCAGCCCCAGCATTTT
CDR3aa: CASSQLGQGSQPQHF

d_gene: NA
v_gene: TRBV6-4
j_gene: TRBJ2-1
abundance: NA
CDR3nt: TGTGCCAGCAGTCGACAGGTGTCGGGTCCCTACAATGAGCAGTTCTTC
CDR3aa: CASSRQVSGPYNEQFF

d_gene: NA
v_gene: TRBV27
j_gene: TRBJ2-5
abundance: NA
CDR3nt: TGTGCCAGCGGACCCCTTAGCGTAAAAGAGACCCAGTACTTC
CDR3aa: CASGPLSVKETQYF

d_gene: NA
v_gene: TRBV6-1
j_gene: TRBJ2-1
abundance: NA
CDR3nt: TGTGCCAGCACCGACGACAGGTTGGTGCAGTTCTTC
CDR3aa: CASTDDRLVQFF